The 24 T cell receptor beta chains below all came from one sample that was sequenced in a study of T cell clusters in autoimmune cytopenias. TRB amplification used 250 ng of peripheral blood genomic DNA. One tube held mixed TRB-A and TRB-B primer pools for touch-down PCR. TCRdb re-called the multiplex PCR reads and gives one entry per CDR3 protein, without DNA. This repertoire includes under 8,000 distinct CDR3 sequences. These sequences were also reported in another study, on T cell repertoires in aging, cancer and after chemotherapy.

The material sequenced was peripheral blood. The receptor source for this set is a human donor in good health.

The chain has TRBV5-6 and TRBJ2-5; TCRdb calls TRBD1, which cannot be checked without DNA. This CDR3 comprises 14 residues. Germline V gene lookup returns CDR1 SGHDT and CDR2 YYEEEE. CDR3 protein: CASSLPGTGETQYF.

Its frequency marks this clonotype as large. The chain has TRBV29-1 and TRBJ2-4; the D call from TCRdb, TRBD1, cannot be confirmed without DNA. Germline-derived CDR1 and CDR2 are SQVTM and ANQGSEA. This CDR3 spans 13 amino acids. The CDR3 spells CSAWGTGMSIQYF.

The CDR3: CASSFGLNTGELFF. The rearrangement uses TRBV12-3 or TRBV12-4 and TRBJ2-2. CDR3 length: 14 residues.

The genes are TRBV7-2 and TRBJ2-3. Per germline, CDR1 SGHTA and CDR2 FQGNSA. This CDR3 has 15 amino acids. The CDR3 reads CASSLVFTSTDTQYF.

The rearrangement uses TRBV15 and TRBJ1-2. Germline CDR1 is LNHNV and CDR2 is YYDKDF (reference sequence). The CDR3 consists of 15 residues. The CDR3 is CATSRDNARQGGYTF. Full variable domain (outside the CDR3, taken from reference TRBV15 and TRBJ1-2): DAMVIQNPRYQVTQFGKPVTLSCSQTLNHNVMYWYQQKSSQAPKLLFHYYDKDFNNEADTPDNFQSRRPNTSFCFLDIRSPGLGDTAMYLCATSRDNARQGGYTFGSGTRLTVV.

This chain uses TRBV5-1 with TRBJ2-3. The CDR3 has 13 residues. Germline lookup yields CDR1 SGHRS and CDR2 YFSETQ. CDR3 sequence reads: CASSSGSTDTQYF.

The J gene is TRBJ1-1, the V gene TRBV13; the TRBD1 assignment by TCRdb is unverifiable without DNA. CDR1 is PRHDT and CDR2 is FYEKMQ in the germline V gene (reference sequence). This CDR3 has 13 amino acids. CDR3: CASSFTGGGEAFF.

The V gene is TRBV6-5, the J gene TRBJ2-2; TCRdb calls TRBD1, which cannot be checked without DNA. Germline V gene lookup returns CDR1 MNHEY and CDR2 SVGAGI. CDR3 length equals 15 residues. The chain's CDR3 is CASSSGTGNTGELFF.

The CDR3: CASSYSGLAGGQNEQFF. The J gene is TRBJ2-1, the V gene TRBV6-6; checking the TCRdb D call of TRBD2 is not possible without DNA. The CDR3 totals 17 residues. The germline V gene has CDR1 MNHNY and CDR2 SVGAGI (reference sequence).

The gene calls are TRBV12-3 or TRBV12-4 and TRBJ2-1; no DNA is available, so the TRBD1 call from TCRdb remains unchecked. The length of the CDR3 is 13 residues. CDR3 loop: CASSATGVNEQFF.

V gene TRBV4-2 combines with J gene TRBJ1-6; TCRdb selects TRBD1, and the lack of DNA leaves this call unchecked. CDR3 length equals 16 residues. The germline V gene has CDR1 LGHNA and CDR2 YNFKEQ. The CDR3: CASSQNDRSDNSPLHF.

The V gene is TRBV18, the J gene TRBJ2-7; checking the TCRdb D call of TRBD2 is not possible without DNA. CDR1 and CDR2 (germline): KGHSH, LQKENI. The CDR3 loop spans 14 amino acids. Here the CDR3 reads CASSPRTFSYEQYF.

This chain uses TRBV6-2 or TRBV6-3 with TRBJ2-5; TCRdb's D call of TRBD1 is untestable without DNA. CDR1 is MNHEY, CDR2 SVGEGT, per germline. This CDR3 is 16 amino acids long. CDR3 residues: CASSYPGQPFRETQYF.

Frequency places this clonotype as medium-sized. The V gene is TRBV19, the J gene TRBJ2-4; TCRdb gives TRBD1 as the D gene, but with no DNA this cannot be confirmed. CDR1 is LNHDA, CDR2 SQIVND, per germline (reference sequence). This CDR3 is 14 amino acids long. The chain's CDR3 is CASTQGDAKNIQYF.

This clonotype is labeled medium-sized based on frequency. The rearrangement uses TRBV29-1 and TRBJ2-7; the D call from TCRdb, TRBD2, cannot be confirmed without DNA. The CDR3 runs 13 residues. Germline values: CDR1 SQVTM, CDR2 ANQGSEA. CDR3: CSVGTQRIYEQYF.

The chain has TRBV7-2 and TRBJ1-5; the D gene TCRdb calls, TRBD1, cannot be checked with no DNA. The V gene's germline CDR1 is SGHTA and CDR2 FQGNSA. CDR3 length equals 16 residues. This CDR3 is CASSSGTGVSNQPQHF.

This clonotype is large by frequency. This sequence joins TRBV6-2 or TRBV6-3 and TRBJ2-1; TCRdb indicates TRBD2, and absent DNA this call remains unverified. Germline CDR1 MNHEY, CDR2 SVGEGT. CDR3 size: 14 residues. This CDR3 is CASSYSPFGDEQFF.

The chain has TRBV13 and TRBJ1-1. The CDR3 is made up of 13 amino acids. Looked up from germline, CDR1 is PRHDT and CDR2 is FYEKMQ (reference sequence). The CDR3 sequence is CASSLAGSTEAFF.

The gene calls are TRBV5-8 and TRBJ2-5. The CDR3 is 15 amino acids. Germline assignment: CDR1 SGHTS and CDR2 YDEGEE. The CDR3 here is CASSLGPTYQETQYF.

This clonotype ranks as medium-sized in terms of frequency. CDR3 loop: CASSNYRSPQEETQYF. This chain joins TRBV19 and TRBJ2-5; TCRdb returns TRBD2, unconfirmable since there is no DNA. This CDR3 comprises 16 residues. Germline values: CDR1 LNHDA, CDR2 SQIVND (reference sequence).

The genes are TRBV15 and TRBJ2-4; TCRdb indicates TRBD2, and absent DNA this call remains unverified. The CDR3 has 19 residues. Germline values: CDR1 LNHNV, CDR2 YYDKDF (reference sequence). The CDR3 loop is CATSRKLAGGSLAKNIQYF.

The CDR3 is CASGDRAANQPQHF. The chain carries TRBV6-1 and TRBJ1-5. The CDR3 runs to 14 residues. In germline, CDR1 is MNHNS, CDR2 SASEGT.

According to its frequency, this clonotype is large. The rearrangement joins TRBV29-1 to TRBJ2-5; the TRBD2 assignment by TCRdb is unverifiable without DNA. The V gene's germline CDR1 is SQVTM and CDR2 ANQGSEA. The CDR3 covers 11 residues. CDR3 region: CSGGLQETQYF.

The chain combines TRBV27 with TRBJ1-4; the TCRdb call, TRBD1, lacks DNA for checking. The CDR3 spans 14 residues. The V gene's germline CDR1 is MNHEY and CDR2 SMNVEV (reference sequence). The CDR3 spells CASSFGTGVEKLFF.